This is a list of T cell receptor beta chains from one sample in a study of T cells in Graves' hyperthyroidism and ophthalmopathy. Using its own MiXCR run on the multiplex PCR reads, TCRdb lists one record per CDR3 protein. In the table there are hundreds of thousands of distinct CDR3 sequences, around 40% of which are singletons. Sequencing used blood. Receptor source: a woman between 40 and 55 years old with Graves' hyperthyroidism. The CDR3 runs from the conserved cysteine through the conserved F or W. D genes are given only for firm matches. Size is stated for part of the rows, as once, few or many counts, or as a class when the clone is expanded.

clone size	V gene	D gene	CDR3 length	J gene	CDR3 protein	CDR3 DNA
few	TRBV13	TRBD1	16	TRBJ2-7	CASSLRRDRATYEQYF	TGTGCCAGCAGTTTAAGGAGGGACAGGGCGACCTACGAGCAGTACTTC
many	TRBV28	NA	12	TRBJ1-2	CASSLLGSGYTF	TGTGCCAGCAGTTTATTGGGGTCTGGCTACACCTTC
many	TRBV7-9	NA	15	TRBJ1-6	CASSLVQDLNSPLHF	TGTGCCAGCAGCTTAGTCCAGGACCTTAATTCACCCCTCCACTTT
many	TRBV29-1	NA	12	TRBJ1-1	CSVVEMNTEAFF	TGCAGCGTTGTGGAGATGAACACTGAAGCTTTCTTT
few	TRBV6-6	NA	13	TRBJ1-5	CASSQRENQPQHF	TGTGCCAGCAGTCAGCGGGAAAATCAGCCCCAGCATTTT
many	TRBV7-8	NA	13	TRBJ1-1	CASTFRGDTEAFF	TGTGCCAGCACCTTCAGGGGAGACACTGAAGCTTTCTTT
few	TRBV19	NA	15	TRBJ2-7	CASSTGQISSYEQYF	TGTGCCAGTAGCACGGGACAAATCAGCTCCTACGAGCAGTACTTC
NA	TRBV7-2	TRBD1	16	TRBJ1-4	CASSWTGTGEDGKLFF	TGTGCCAGCAGCTGGACGGGGACAGGGGAAGACGGAAAACTGTTTTTT
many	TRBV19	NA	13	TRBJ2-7	CASSIMGGYEQYF	TGTGCCAGTAGTATTATGGGGGGCTACGAGCAGTACTTC
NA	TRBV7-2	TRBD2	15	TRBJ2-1	CASSLALAGGNEQFF	TGTGCCAGCAGCTTAGCCCTAGCGGGGGGCAATGAGCAGTTCTTC
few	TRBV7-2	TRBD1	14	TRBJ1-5	CASSADRGHQPQHF	TGTGCCAGCAGCGCAGACAGGGGGCATCAGCCCCAGCATTTT
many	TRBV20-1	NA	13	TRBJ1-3	CSAPRESGNTIYF	TGCAGTGCGCCGAGGGAATCTGGAAACACCATATATTTT
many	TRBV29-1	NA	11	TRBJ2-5	CSVDLLETQYF	TGCAGCGTTGATCTTCTCGAGACCCAGTACTTC
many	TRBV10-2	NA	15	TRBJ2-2	CASSESGGSTGELFF	TGCGCCAGCAGTGAGTCGGGGGGCAGCACCGGGGAGCTGTTTTTT
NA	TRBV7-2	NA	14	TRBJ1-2	CASSLGMTGYGYTF	TGTGCCAGCAGTTTAGGGATGACAGGCTATGGCTACACCTTC
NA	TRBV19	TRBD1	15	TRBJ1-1	CASSIQGAGDTEAFF	TGTGCCAGTAGTATCCAGGGGGCGGGGGACACTGAAGCTTTCTTT
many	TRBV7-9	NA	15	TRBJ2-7	CASSPAGWGAGEQYF	TGTGCCAGCAGCCCAGCGGGCTGGGGGGCGGGCGAGCAGTACTTC
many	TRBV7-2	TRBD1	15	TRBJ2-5	CASSPTGGWMETQYF	TGTGCCAGCAGCCCAACAGGGGGTTGGATGGAGACCCAGTACTTC
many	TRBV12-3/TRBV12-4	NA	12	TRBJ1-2	CASSSGWRGYTF	TGTGCCAGCAGTTCCGGCTGGAGGGGCTACACCTTC
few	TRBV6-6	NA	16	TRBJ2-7	CASSYLDPMNSYEQYF	TGTGCCAGCAGTTACCTTGACCCCATGAACTCCTACGAGCAGTACTTC
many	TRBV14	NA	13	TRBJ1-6	CASNRQAHSPLHF	TGTGCCAGCAATCGACAGGCCCATTCACCCCTCCACTTT
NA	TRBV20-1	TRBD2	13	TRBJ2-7	CSAQTSPFTERYF	TGCAGTGCCCAGACTAGCCCTTTTACTGAGCGGTACTTC
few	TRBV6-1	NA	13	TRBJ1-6	CASKTSFNSPLHF	TGTGCCAGCAAAACAAGCTTTAATTCACCCCTCCACTTT
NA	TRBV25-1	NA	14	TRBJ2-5	CASSPPQAQETQYF	TGTGCCAGCTCACCACCCCAGGCGCAAGAGACCCAGTACTTC
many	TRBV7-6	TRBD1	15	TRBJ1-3	CASSPWTGVGNTIYF	TGTGCCAGCAGCCCATGGACAGGGGTCGGAAACACCATATATTTT
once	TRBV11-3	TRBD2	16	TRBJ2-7	CASSRGSVLQSYEQYF	TGTGCCAGCAGCCGCGGGAGTGTGCTCCAATCCTACGAGCAGTACTTC
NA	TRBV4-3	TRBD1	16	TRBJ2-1	CASSQTRGLSVHEQFF	TGCGCCAGCAGCCAAACGAGGGGGCTCTCGGTGCATGAGCAGTTCTTC
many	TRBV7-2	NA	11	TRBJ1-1	CASSLGPSAFF	TGTGCCAGCAGCTTAGGCCCCTCAGCTTTCTTT
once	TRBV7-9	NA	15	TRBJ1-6	CASSFGGHYDSPLHF	TGTGCCAGCAGCTTTGGGGGACACTATGATTCACCCCTCCACTTT
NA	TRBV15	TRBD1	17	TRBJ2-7	CATSREKGQGVFYEQYF	TGTGCCACCAGCAGAGAAAAGGGACAGGGAGTCTTCTACGAGCAGTACTTC
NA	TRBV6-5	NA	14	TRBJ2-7	CASTVAGTNGEQYF	TGTGCCAGCACCGTGGCGGGTACAAATGGGGAGCAGTACTTC
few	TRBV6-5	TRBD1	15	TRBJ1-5	CASTKLGQGNQPQHF	TGTGCCAGCACCAAACTCGGACAGGGCAATCAGCCCCAGCATTTT
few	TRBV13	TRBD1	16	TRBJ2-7	CASSDTGGASSYEQYF	TGTGCCAGCAGCGATACAGGGGGCGCAAGCTCCTACGAGCAGTACTTC
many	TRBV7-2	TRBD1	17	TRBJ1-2	CASSSRDRGLSPYGYTF	TGTGCCAGCAGCTCGCGGGACAGGGGGCTATCCCCCTATGGCTACACCTTC
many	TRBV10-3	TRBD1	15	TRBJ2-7	CAISEGGTGSYEQYF	TGTGCCATCAGTGAGGGGGGGACAGGGTCGTACGAGCAGTACTTC
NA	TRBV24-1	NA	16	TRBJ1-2	CATSGGHDGRNYGYTF	TGTGCCACCAGTGGGGGACACGACGGAAGAAACTATGGCTACACCTTC
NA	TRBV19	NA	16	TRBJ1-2	CASSIDPPGNSYGYTF	TGTGCCAGTAGTATAGATCCTCCAGGGAACAGCTATGGCTACACCTTC
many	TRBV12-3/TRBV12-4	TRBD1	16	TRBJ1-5	CASSTGTTGTNQPQHF	TGTGCCAGCAGTACAGGAACGACAGGGACAAATCAGCCCCAGCATTTT
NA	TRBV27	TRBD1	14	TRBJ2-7	CATKRGTGGYEQYF	TGTGCCACCAAAAGGGGGACAGGGGGCTACGAGCAGTACTTC
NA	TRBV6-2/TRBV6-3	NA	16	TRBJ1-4	CASSYSWGRTNEKLFF	TGTGCCAGCAGTTACTCTTGGGGGAGAACTAATGAAAAACTGTTTTTT